These T cell receptor beta chains were read from a single sample in a study of graft-versus-host responses after intestinal transplantation. Their antigens remain unidentified. Assay used: immunoSEQ multiplex PCR; TCRdb lists only in-frame clones, some missing. This sample has tens of thousands of clones; roughly 95% occur once, and the top ten carry about 0.22%. The starting material was unstimulated CD8+ T cells sorted from spleen or lymph node cells, obtained before transplant. These receptors all stem from a human donor who was the organ donor for an intestinal transplant. CDR3s include the opening cysteine and the closing phenylalanine or tryptophan. A D gene is named only where the DNA matches it firmly. Clone size is stated in some rows and not others, as once, few, many or a class when expanded.

clone_size,j_call,d_call,v_call,cdr3_aa,cdr3_nt
.,TRBJ2-7,.,TRBV2,CASSGGAYEQYF,TGTGCCAGCAGTGGTGGGGCCTACGAGCAGTACTTC
.,TRBJ1-1,TRBD1,TRBV19,CASSPTGRVTEAFF,TGTGCCAGTAGCCCGACAGGGAGGGTCACTGAAGCTTTCTTT
.,TRBJ2-5,.,TRBV11-2,CASSLDLWAGEETQYF,TGTGCCAGCAGCTTAGATCTCTGGGCAGGGGAGGAGACCCAGTACTTC
.,TRBJ1-4,TRBD1,TRBV7-2,CASSLGGTESSTNEKLFF,TGTGCCAGCAGCTTAGGAGGGACAGAGTCTTCAACTAATGAAAAACTGTTTTTT
.,TRBJ1-5,.,TRBV6-5,CASSYAPAGMGQPQHF,TGTGCCAGCAGTTACGCCCCGGCGGGGATGGGTCAGCCCCAGCATTTT
.,TRBJ2-7,TRBD2,TRBV27,CASSLGGGLPYEQYF,TGTGCCAGCAGTTTGGGCGGGGGACTACCGTACGAGCAGTACTTC
.,TRBJ2-1,TRBD2,TRBV19,CASSLIAGADYNEQFF,TGTGCCAGTAGTCTGATAGCGGGGGCCGATTACAATGAGCAGTTCTTC
.,TRBJ2-7,TRBD1,TRBV9,CASSGDSEHEQYF,TGTGCCAGCAGCGGGGACAGTGAGCACGAGCAGTACTTC
.,TRBJ2-7,.,TRBV4-3,CASSQDISYEQYF,TGCGCCAGCAGCCAAGACATCTCCTACGAGCAGTACTTC
.,TRBJ1-5,.,TRBV2,CASSLIKSTGNDQPQHF,TGTGCCAGCAGCCTAATTAAATCTACAGGGAACGATCAGCCCCAGCATTTT
.,TRBJ1-1,.,TRBV13,CASSSDGQNTEAFF,TGTGCCAGCAGCTCCGACGGACAGAACACTGAAGCTTTCTTT
.,TRBJ2-7,TRBD2,TRBV5-6,CASSLASGGYEQYF,TGTGCCAGCAGCCTGGCTAGCGGGGGCTACGAGCAGTACTTC
.,TRBJ1-6,.,TRBV5-4,CASSLETGNSPLHF,TGTGCCAGCAGCTTGGAAACCGGGAATTCACCCCTCCACTTT
once,TRBJ2-7,.,TRBV7-9,CASSQPRGAVGFYEQYF,TGTGCCAGCAGCCAACCTCGGGGGGCCGTTGGTTTCTACGAGCAGTACTTC
.,TRBJ2-3,.,TRBV7-9,CASTLPGDSVTDTQYF,TGTGCCAGCACCCTACCCGGAGACAGTGTCACAGATACGCAGTATTTT
.,TRBJ2-5,.,TRBV11-3,CASSYPGQGTFQETQYF,TGTGCCAGCAGCTACCCGGGACAAGGGACCTTCCAAGAGACCCAGTACTTC
.,TRBJ2-7,.,TRBV15,CATSRVLLGVDEQYF,TGTGCCACCAGCAGAGTCCTTTTGGGGGTTGACGAGCAGTACTTC
.,TRBJ2-7,.,TRBV7-9,CASSLSLGRRAHEQYF,TGTGCCAGCAGCTTAAGCTTGGGCAGGAGAGCTCACGAGCAGTACTTC
.,TRBJ2-3,TRBD2,TRBV2,CASSSSGVTDTQYF,TGTGCCAGCAGCTCTAGCGGGGTCACAGATACGCAGTATTTT
.,TRBJ1-6,.,TRBV13,CASSLLRDDNSPLHF,TGTGCCAGCAGCTTACTGAGGGACGATAATTCACCCCTCCACTTT
once,TRBJ2-3,TRBD2,TRBV9,CASSVEASGGPDTQYF,TGTGCCAGCAGCGTAGAGGCTAGCGGGGGGCCAGATACGCAGTATTTT